This T cell receptor beta chain was captured in a study of shared clonotypes between healthy human individuals. Among the donors, all were Caucasian adults who lived in Nashville, Tennessee. The table came from immunoSEQ multiplex PCR; TCRdb's copy has only in-frame clones and leaves some out. This table has about 2.4 million clones, approximately 90% appearing once. Germline loops: CDR1 MNHNY, CDR2 SVGAGI (reference sequence). The length of the CDR3 is 16 residues. Trimming pared 6 bases from V and 2 bases from J, leaving 17 bases between. The J gene is TRBJ1-3, the V gene TRBV6-6; the D gene is possibly TRBD1 (5 bases). The sequence was collected from a man aged 18 to 29 in good health. Sequencing was carried out using naive CD4+ T cells sorted from blood. Subset specified: CD45RA+ positively selected. The CDR3 spells CASRGRSGSPGNTIYF. CDR3 in DNA: TGTGCCAGCAGAGGGAGGTCAGGGTCGCCTGGAAACACCATATATTTT.